Presented here are 27 T cell receptor beta chains from one specimen sequenced in a study of blood T cell repertoires in COVID-19 (dated by TCRdb to between 2020 and 2021). The library was generated by the immunoSEQ multiplex PCR assay. Sourced from immuneACCESS, this table was stored by TCRdb with only in-frame sequences that have V and J called. A share of the clones is absent; for the studies checked, an unresolved V gene accounts for under half, and the remainder has no known explanation. In all, the sample holds over 70,000 clones, and roughly 88% of those were seen once. Together, the top ten hold about 7% of the sample. The sample was peripheral blood. Every receptor here comes from a woman of 80 years or more with acute or convalescent COVID-19.

The chain joins TRBV5-1 to TRBJ2-2; no clear D. The CDR3 has 14 amino acids. CDR1 SGHRS and CDR2 YFSETQ come from the germline V gene. V lost 0 bases, J lost 2 bases, and 5 bases lay in between. In DNA, the CDR3 is TGCGCCAGCAGCTTGGAGCCCAACACCGGGGAGCTGTTTTTT. Amino acid sequence: CASSLEPNTGELFF.

This sequence joins TRBV7-8 and TRBJ1-1, with 7 bases fitting TRBD1. Trimming cost V 3 bases and J 4 bases; bases outside gene matches: 5. The CDR3 contains 14 residues. Germline values: CDR1 SGHVS, CDR2 FQNEAQ. The CDR3 bases are TGTGCCAGCAGCTTTGAACAGGGGACCACTGAAGCTTTCTTT. Translated: CASSFEQGTTEAFF.

The chain employs TRBV2 and TRBJ2-6, with D perhaps matching TRBD1 (6 bases). CDR1 SNHLY and CDR2 FYNNEI come from the germline V gene. The CDR3 spans 19 residues. Trimming removed 7 bases from V and 4 bases from J, with 26 bases in between. The CDR3 region is CASTEPGQGSFSGANVLTF. The CDR3 DNA is TGTGCCAGCACCGAGCCGGGACAAGGAAGCTTCTCCGGGGCCAACGTCCTGACTTTC.

This chain uses TRBV5-4 with TRBJ1-2; 7 bases line up with TRBD1. The CDR3 is 14 amino acids. Germline V lookup: CDR1 SGHNT, CDR2 YYREEE (reference sequence). Trimming removed 4 bases from V and 8 bases from J; junction bases left unmatched: 11. The CDR3 sequence: CASSGLRQGNGYTF. For the CDR3, the DNA is TGTGCCAGCAGCGGACTGAGACAGGGAAACGGCTACACCTTC.

The chain links TRBV7-2 to TRBJ1-4; TRBD1 aligns across 7 bases. J gave up 8 bases and V 5 bases, and 8 bases lay outside the gene matches. The CDR3 is made up of 14 amino acids. Germline V lookup: CDR1 SGHTA, CDR2 FQGNSA. CDR3 residues: CASSPGTAGEKLFF. CDR3 coding DNA: TGTGCCAGCAGCCCCGGGACAGCCGGGGAAAAACTGTTTTTT.

This clone was observed a single time. The rearrangement joins TRBV5-1 to TRBJ2-2, with TRBD1 matching over 7 bases. Looked up from germline, CDR1 is SGHRS and CDR2 is YFSETQ. Trimming cost V 0 bases and J 7 bases; bases outside gene matches: 3. This CDR3 region has 14 residues. This CDR3 reads CASSLAQGVGELFF. The DNA for the CDR3 is TGCGCCAGCAGCTTGGCCCAGGGGGTCGGGGAGCTGTTTTTT.

The chain links TRBV9 to TRBJ1-2, with a weak D call TRBD1 (5 bases). The germline V gene encodes CDR1 SGDLS and CDR2 YYNGEE. This CDR3 is 13 amino acids long. V lost 5 bases, J lost 8 bases, and 16 bases lay in between. The CDR3 nucleotides are TGTGCCAGCAGTGAAGGGGTTGGGATCGGCTACACCTTC. As protein: CASSEGVGIGYTF.

CDR3 bases: TGTGCCAGCTCTAAAAGGGGAGGGCAGGGTGAAAAACTGTTTTTT. Amino acids: CASSKRGGQGEKLFF. The V call is TRBV9, the J call TRBJ1-4; weak D call: TRBD1 (5 bases). CDR1 SGDLS and CDR2 YYNGEE come from the germline V gene. This CDR3 contains 15 residues. Trimming cost V 7 bases and J 7 bases, with 20 bases left between them.

The chain carries TRBV5-6 and TRBJ2-5; unclear D gene. CDR3 length: 14 amino acids. Trimming removed 0 bases from V and 0 bases from J, with 6 bases in between. Looked up from germline, CDR1 is SGHDT and CDR2 is YYEEEE. The CDR3 spells CASSLGRNQETQYF. The CDR3 region has the DNA TGTGCCAGCAGCTTGGGCAGAAACCAAGAGACCCAGTACTTC.

The V gene is TRBV6-5, the J gene TRBJ2-4, with D possibly matching TRBD1 (5 bases). The V gene's germline CDR1 is MNHEY and CDR2 SVGAGI. This CDR3 is 12 amino acids long. V lost 6 bases and J 6 bases, leaving 9 bases between the germline ends. CDR3 in amino acids: CASSQDRNIQYF. The CDR3 nucleotides read TGTGCCAGCAGCCAAGACAGAAACATTCAGTACTTC.

The chain is built from TRBV12-3 or TRBV12-4 and TRBJ2-7; D unclear. Trimming cost V 7 bases and J 4 bases, with 11 bases left between them. The CDR3 is made up of 12 amino acids. The CDR3 DNA sequence: TGTGCCAGCACCGCGAACGGGTACGAGCAGTACTTC. As protein: CASTANGYEQYF.

V gene TRBV24-1 combines with J gene TRBJ2-1; D remains ambiguous. CDR1 and CDR2 from the germline V gene are KGHDR and SFDVKD. Trimming pared 3 bases from V and 2 bases from J, leaving 4 bases between. This CDR3 has 13 amino acids. The CDR3 nucleotides read TGTGCCACCAGTGATCCGGCCTACAATGAGCAGTTCTTC. Translation gives CATSDPAYNEQFF.

This clone was recorded once. The chain carries TRBV5-6 and TRBJ2-1; possible D gene TRBD2, 5 bases. V lost 6 bases and J lost 4, with 11 bases in between. Germline CDR1 is SGHDT and CDR2 is YYEEEE. The length of the CDR3 is 13 residues. In nucleotides, the CDR3 is TGTGCCAGCACCCAGACGGGGTACAATGAGCAGTTCTTC. Translation gives CASTQTGYNEQFF.

Here the CDR3 reads CASSLGRGQGEAFF. DNA of the CDR3: TGTGCCAGCAGCTTAGGTCGGGGACAGGGTGAAGCTTTCTTT. The J gene is TRBJ1-1, the V gene TRBV7-2, with TRBD1 matching over 9 bases. V shed 1 base, J shed 7 bases, and the junction held 4 bases outside the gene matches. Germline assignment: CDR1 SGHTA and CDR2 FQGNSA. This CDR3 is built from 14 residues.

This clone was counted between two and nine times. The rearrangement links TRBV7-8 to TRBJ2-7, with 8 bases aligning to TRBD1. CDR3 length equals 15 residues. Trimming removed 5 bases from V and 5 bases from J; junction bases left unmatched: 11. Germline CDR1 and CDR2: SGHVS and FQNEAQ. The CDR3 DNA reads TGTGCCAGCAGCCACCTAGACAGGGGAACCCACGAGCAGTACTTC. Protein product: CASSHLDRGTHEQYF.

The rearrangement uses TRBV9 and TRBJ2-1; 8 nucleotides align to TRBD2. CDR3 size: 14 residues. V was clipped by 3 bases and J by 8 bases; unmatched bases: 7. The V gene's germline CDR1 is SGDLS and CDR2 YYNGEE. The CDR3 spells CASSAGGARHEQFF. CDR3 sequence (DNA): TGTGCCAGCAGCGCCGGGGGGGCCAGACATGAGCAGTTCTTC.

The chain couples TRBV18 to TRBJ1-4, with a weak D call TRBD1 (5 bases). V lost 6 bases to trimming and J lost 3 bases, with 11 bases between them. Germline V gene lookup returns CDR1 KGHSH and CDR2 LQKENI. The CDR3 has 14 amino acids. CDR3 in amino acids: CASSPTDSNEKLFF. In DNA, the CDR3 is TGTGCCAGCTCCCCGACAGACTCTAATGAAAAACTGTTTTTT.

The chain recombines TRBV6-2 or TRBV6-3 with TRBJ2-3, with D perhaps matching TRBD1 (6 bases). Trimming pared 4 bases from V and 1 base from J, leaving 12 bases between. The germline gives CDR1 MNHEY, CDR2 SVGEGT. There are 15 residues in the CDR3. CDR3 nucleotide sequence: TGTGCCAGCAGTTCGATGGGGGCCCGCACAGATACGCAGTATTTT. Protein sequence: CASSSMGARTDTQYF.

This clone was counted a single time. The chain has TRBV6-5 and TRBJ2-3; 7 positions match TRBD1. Germline CDR1 is MNHEY and CDR2 is SVGAGI. CDR3 length: 15 amino acids. V was pared by 6 bases and J by 2 bases, with 8 bases of the junction left unmatched. CDR3 region: CASSLTGHVTDTQYF. In DNA form, the CDR3 reads TGTGCCAGCAGCTTGACAGGGCACGTCACAGATACGCAGTATTTT.

This chain uses TRBV11-2 with TRBJ2-7, with D possibly matching TRBD1 (5 bases). This CDR3 is built from 15 residues. V lost 2 bases, J lost 3 bases, and 14 bases lay in between. CDR1 and CDR2 from the germline V gene are SGHAT and FQNNGV. CDR3 DNA sequence: TGTGCCAGCAGCTTATTGCCCGGACACAGCTACGAGCAGTACTTC. Translating it yields CASSLLPGHSYEQYF.

The CDR3 loop is CASSLQQGKLHEQYF. CDR3 sequence (DNA): TGTGCCAGCAGTTTACAACAGGGAAAGTTGCACGAGCAGTACTTC. The chain employs TRBV27 and TRBJ2-7, with TRBD1 as a possible D gene (6 bases). With 2 bases removed from V and 5 bases from J, the gap between germline ends came to 16 bases. The germline CDR1 and CDR2 sequences are MNHEY and SMNVEV (reference sequence). The CDR3 covers 15 residues.

This chain links TRBV5-1 with TRBJ2-1, with D perhaps TRBD2 (6 bases). The CDR3 has 15 amino acids. In germline, CDR1 is SGHRS, CDR2 YFSETQ. Trimming pared 4 bases from V and 0 bases from J, leaving 11 bases between. The CDR3 nucleotides read TGCGCCAGCAGCCGGACTATTGGCTCCTACAATGAGCAGTTCTTC. Translating it yields CASSRTIGSYNEQFF.

The genes are TRBV4-3 and TRBJ2-1; 12 nucleotides align to TRBD2. CDR3 size: 16 residues. Losses at the gene ends were 2 bases for V and 2 bases for J; bases not matched to a gene: 1. The germline V gene encodes CDR1 LGHNA and CDR2 YSLEER. CDR3 sequence: CASSQSSGGAYNEQFF. The CDR3 DNA reads as TGCGCCAGCAGCCAATCTAGCGGGGGGGCCTACAATGAGCAGTTCTTC.

A single count supports this clone. The chain carries TRBV7-3 and TRBJ2-1, with D possibly being TRBD2 (6 bases). Germline CDR1 reads SGHTA; CDR2 reads FQGTGA. The CDR3 totals 14 residues. Trimming took 1 base from V and 8 from J, leaving 12 bases between them. The CDR3 here is CASSLSGGGDEQFF. In DNA, the CDR3 is TGTGCCAGCAGCTTAAGTGGCGGAGGGGATGAGCAGTTCTTC.

With regard to this clone: At one of its ends the junction is not consistent with the germline gene, which may arise from a read error. V usage is TRBV7-7 and J usage is TRBJ2-5; D is perhaps TRBD2 (5 bases). Germline CDR1 reads SSHAT; CDR2 reads FNYEAQ (reference sequence). CDR3 length: 16 residues. In DNA form, the CDR3 reads TGTGCTAGCAGCTTAGCGTTCTCGGGGAGCCAAGAGACCCAGTACTTC. It specifies CASSLAFSGSQETQYF.

V and J are TRBV6-6 and TRBJ1-2; D remains ambiguous. The CDR3 sequence is 14 residues long. Deletions cut 10 bases from V and 5 bases from J, with 20 bases between. Germline CDR1 is MNHNY and CDR2 is SVGAGI (reference sequence). CDR3 sequence (DNA): TGTGCCACCACCCGGATCGGCGGCAAATATGGCTACACCTTC. This codes for CATTRIGGKYGYTF.

The chain joins TRBV11-2 to TRBJ2-7; weak D call: TRBD2 (5 bases). The length of the CDR3 is 15 residues. Germline-derived CDR1 and CDR2 are SGHAT and FQNNGV. Trimming left V 0 bases short and J 1 base short, with 10 bases between. In nucleotides, the CDR3 is TGTGCCAGCAGCTTAGACGGAGGATTGTCCTACGAGCAGTACTTC. Translation: CASSLDGGLSYEQYF.